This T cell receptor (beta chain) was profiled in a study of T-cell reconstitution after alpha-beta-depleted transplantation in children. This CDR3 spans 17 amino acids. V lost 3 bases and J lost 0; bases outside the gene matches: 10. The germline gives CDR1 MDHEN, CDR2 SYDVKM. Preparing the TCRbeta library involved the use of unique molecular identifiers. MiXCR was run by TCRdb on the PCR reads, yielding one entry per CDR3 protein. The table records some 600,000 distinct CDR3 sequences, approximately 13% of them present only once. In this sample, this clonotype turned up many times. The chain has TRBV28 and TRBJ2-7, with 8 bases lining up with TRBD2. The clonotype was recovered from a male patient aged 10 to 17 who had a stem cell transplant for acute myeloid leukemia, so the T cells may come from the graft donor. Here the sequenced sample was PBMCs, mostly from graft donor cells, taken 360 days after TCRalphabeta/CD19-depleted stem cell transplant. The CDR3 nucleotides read TGTGCCAGCAGTTTCCCCTCGGGCAGCGGGAGCTCCTACGAGCAGTACTTC. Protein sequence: CASSFPSGSGSSYEQYF.